This T cell receptor (beta chain) was captured in a study of identical twins. Germline CDR1 and CDR2: ENHRY and SYGVKD. Trimming removed 2 bases at V and 0 bases at J, with 10 bases between. This CDR3 is 15 amino acids long. MiXCR, applied by TCRdb to the 5' RACE reads, yields one record per CDR3 protein. The sample contains fewer than 650,000 distinct CDR3 sequences, around a tenth of which appear only once. These same records also appear under a second study, on yellow fever vaccine responses in identical twins.

J is TRBJ1-2 and V is TRBV10-3, with D perhaps TRBD1 (6 bases). The sample was PBMCs. This TCR was sampled from a woman aged 18-29 years in good health. The CDR3 reads CAISEQGNANYGYTF. Here the CDR3 DNA reads TGTGCCATCAGTGAGCAGGGGAATGCTAACTATGGCTACACCTTC.